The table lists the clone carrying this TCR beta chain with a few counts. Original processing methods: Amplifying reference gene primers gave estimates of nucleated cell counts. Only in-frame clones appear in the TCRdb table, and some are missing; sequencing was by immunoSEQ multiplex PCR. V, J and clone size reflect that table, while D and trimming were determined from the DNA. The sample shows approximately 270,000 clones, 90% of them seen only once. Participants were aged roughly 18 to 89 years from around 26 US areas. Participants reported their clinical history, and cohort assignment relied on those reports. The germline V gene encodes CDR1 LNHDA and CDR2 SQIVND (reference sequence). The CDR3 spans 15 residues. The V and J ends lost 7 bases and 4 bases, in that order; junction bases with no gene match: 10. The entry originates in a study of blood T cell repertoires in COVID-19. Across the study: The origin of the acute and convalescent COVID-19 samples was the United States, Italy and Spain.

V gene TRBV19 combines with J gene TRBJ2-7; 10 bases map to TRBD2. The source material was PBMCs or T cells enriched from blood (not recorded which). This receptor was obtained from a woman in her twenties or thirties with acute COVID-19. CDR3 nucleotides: TGTGCCAGTACCCCGTCCGGGACTAGCGCTTACGAGCAGTACTTC. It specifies CASTPSGTSAYEQYF.